One and the same sample provided the 17 T cell receptor beta chains below, sequenced in a study of shared clonotypes between healthy human individuals. Measured with immunoSEQ multiplex PCR; TCRdb has only the in-frame clones, and not every one. Counted here are approximately 320,000 clones, around 86% occurring once; the ten biggest clones make up about 17%. Sample: memory CD8+ T cells sorted from blood. As to subset: CD45RO+ cells pooled with CCR7-negative TemRA cells. The receptors originated from a man aged 18 to 30 in good health.

This clone was seen only a few times. The chain is built from TRBV9 and TRBJ2-2, with TRBD2 matching over 10 bases. J was trimmed by 2 bases and V by 2 bases; bases with no gene match: 6. The germline V gene encodes CDR1 SGDLS and CDR2 YYNGEE. The CDR3 is 17 amino acids. In DNA form, the CDR3 reads TGTGCCAGCAGCGTGGCAGTAGCGGGGGGCAACACCGGGGAGCTGTTTTTT. This codes for CASSVAVAGGNTGELFF.

The chain combines TRBV4-3 with TRBJ2-5, with D unclear. Germline CDR1 LGHNA, CDR2 YSLEER. Deletions cut 0 bases from V and 2 bases from J, with 7 bases between. The CDR3 is 14 amino acids. The CDR3 loop is CASSQDRTQETQYF. CDR3 nucleotide sequence: TGCGCCAGCAGCCAAGATCGTACTCAAGAGACCCAGTACTTC.

The chain is built from TRBV6-4 and TRBJ1-1, with D hard to call. Trimming removed 1 base at V and 4 bases at J, with 22 bases between. Germline V gene lookup returns CDR1 MRHNA and CDR2 SNTAGT. This CDR3 is 18 amino acids long. CDR3 sequence: CASSDFLTKRPCGTEAFF. The CDR3 bases are TGTGCCAGCAGTGACTTCTTGACAAAACGGCCCTGCGGCACTGAAGCTTTCTTT.

J is TRBJ2-1 and V is TRBV5-4, with no clear D. The CDR3 extends over 12 amino acids. Per the germline V gene, CDR1 is SGHNT and CDR2 is YYREEE (reference sequence). The V end lost 4 bases, the J end lost 5 bases, and 7 bases lay between the germline ends. As DNA, the CDR3 is TGTGCCAGCAGCCCTGACAACAATGAGCAGTTCTTC. Amino acids: CASSPDNNEQFF.

This chain joins TRBV5-1 and TRBJ1-2; D is undetermined. V was shortened by 0 bases and J by 6 bases, with 15 bases between the two germline ends. Germline V CDR1 and CDR2: SGHRS, YFSETQ. There are 15 residues in the CDR3. The chain's CDR3 is CASSLGTTGEDGYTF. CDR3 nucleotides: TGCGCCAGCAGCTTGGGGACTACGGGCGAGGATGGCTACACCTTC.

The V call is TRBV28, the J call TRBJ2-1; D is tentatively TRBD1 or TRBD2 (5 bases each). The V end lost 7 bases, the J end lost 6 bases, and 19 bases lay between the germline ends. This CDR3 comprises 15 residues. Germline V gene sequence: CDR1 MDHEN, CDR2 SYDVKM. The CDR3 region has the DNA TGTGCCAGCAACCTGGGGGAACTCCGATCCAATGAGCAGTTCTTC. It encodes CASNLGELRSNEQFF.

The gene calls are TRBV5-5 and TRBJ2-1, with D possibly TRBD1 on 5 matching bases. Germline lookup yields CDR1 SGHKS and CDR2 YYEKEE (reference sequence). This CDR3 contains 15 residues. Trimming cost V 0 bases and J 3 bases, with 10 bases left between them. Here the CDR3 reads CASSLDVTVYNEQFF. DNA of the CDR3: TGTGCCAGCAGCTTGGATGTGACAGTCTACAATGAGCAGTTCTTC. The whole variable domain, filled in from reference TRBV5-5 and TRBJ2-1, reads DAGVTQSPTHLIKTRGQQVTLRCSPISGHKSVSWYQQVLGQGPQFIFQYYEKEERGRGNFPDRFSARQFPNYSSELNVNALLLGDSALYLCASSLDVTVYNEQFFGPGTRLTVL.

The chain links TRBV6-4 to TRBJ1-4; TRBD1 agrees at 8 bases. In germline, CDR1 is MRHNA, CDR2 SNTAGT. V shed 6 bases and J 1 base; nucleotides not matched to a gene: 4. The CDR3 contains 15 residues. CDR3 DNA: TGTGCCAGCAGCGTAGGGACAGGAACTAATGAAAAACTGTTTTTT. It yields the protein CASSVGTGTNEKLFF.

The chain combines TRBV30 with TRBJ2-7; TRBD1 might be the D (6 bases). V lost 2 bases and J lost 5, with 13 bases in between. The CDR3 spans 13 residues. Germline V gene data show CDR1 as GTSNPN and CDR2 as SVGIG (reference sequence). CDR3: CAWSSVGAHEQYF. The CDR3 DNA is TGTGCCTGGAGTTCGGTGGGGGCACACGAGCAGTACTTC.

V is TRBV4-1 and J is TRBJ1-5, with D hard to call. Germline CDR1 MGHRA, CDR2 YSYEKL. V was cut by 4 bases and J by 7 bases, with 11 bases left in between. The CDR3 sequence is 13 residues long. CDR3 sequence (DNA): TGCGCCAGCAGCCCCCTTAAGTGGCAGCCCCAGCATTTT. As protein: CASSPLKWQPQHF.

On this clone: The junction differs from germline at one of its ends, possibly a read error. This rearrangement joins TRBV5-4 to TRBJ2-4; TRBD2 matches 16 bases. The CDR3 length is 14 residues. Germline CDR1 and CDR2: SGHNT and YYREEE (reference sequence). The CDR3 DNA is TGTGCCAGCAGCATGGGACTAGCGGGGGGGCCCGAAAGCTTC. It is translated as CASSMGLAGGPESF. Full variable domain (rest looked up from reference TRBV5-4 and TRBJ2-4): ETGVTQSPTHLIKTRGQQVTLRCSSQSGHNTVSWYQQALGQGPQFIFQYYREEENGRGNFPPRFSGLQFPNYSSELNVNALELDDSALYLCASSMGLAGGPESFGAGTRLSVL.

The rearrangement links TRBV30 to TRBJ2-1, with 7 bases aligning to TRBD2. V shed 5 bases and J 1 base; nucleotides not matched to a gene: 8. Germline V gives CDR1 GTSNPN, CDR2 SVGIG (reference sequence). CDR3 length: 15 residues. The CDR3 coding sequence is TGTGCCTGGCTTGAGGCTAGCGGTTCCTACAATGAGCAGTTCTTC. Amino acids: CAWLEASGSYNEQFF.

The chain joins TRBV20-1 to TRBJ1-2; D uncertain. The germline CDR1 and CDR2 sequences are DFQATT and SNEGSKA (reference sequence). Between the trimmed V and J ends, which lost 4 bases and 8 bases, there was a span of 8 bases. CDR3 length: 10 residues. This chain's CDR3 is CSAKPEGYTF. The CDR3 DNA is TGCAGTGCTAAGCCCGAGGGCTACACCTTC.

The V call is TRBV5-1, the J call TRBJ1-1; perhaps TRBD1 as D (6 bases). The germline V and J ends were trimmed by 5 bases and 3 bases, with 14 bases remaining between them. This CDR3 comprises 14 residues. Germline V lookup: CDR1 SGHRS, CDR2 YFSETQ. This CDR3 reads CASRLGAGDTEAFF. In DNA, the CDR3 is TGCGCCAGCAGACTCGGGGCAGGGGACACTGAAGCTTTCTTT.

CDR3 DNA: TGTGCCAGCAGTCGCCTTACTCCAGCCCAAGAGACCCAGTACTTC. Translating gives CASSRLTPAQETQYF. This chain connects TRBV6-5 to TRBJ2-5; D remains unclear. Germline V gene data show CDR1 as MNHEY and CDR2 as SVGAGI. V was pared by 5 bases and J by 1 base, with 14 bases between. The CDR3 loop spans 15 amino acids.

The chain uses TRBV27 and TRBJ2-7; weak D call: TRBD2 (5 bases). Germline loops: CDR1 MNHEY, CDR2 SMNVEV (reference sequence). This CDR3 spans 16 amino acids. V was trimmed by 0 bases and J by 2 bases, leaving 14 bases between them. The CDR3 here is CASSLSAGLVTYEQYF. The CDR3 DNA reads as TGTGCCAGCAGTTTATCGGCCGGACTCGTTACCTACGAGCAGTACTTC.

J is TRBJ2-3 and V is TRBV9; D remains ambiguous. Trimming cost V 0 bases and J 5 bases, with 10 bases left between them. The germline gives CDR1 SGDLS, CDR2 YYNGEE. CDR3 length equals 14 residues. The DNA for the CDR3 is TGTGCCAGCAGCGTAGAGGGTACCGGAGATACGCAGTATTTT. This gives the protein CASSVEGTGDTQYF.